These 18 T cell receptor beta chains were sequenced from one sample in a study of CD8 T cells in ankylosing spondylitis. One entry per CDR3 protein, called by TCRdb with MiXCR from the 5' RACE reads. The profile shows 250,000 to 400,000 distinct CDR3 sequences, 9.5% to 13% of them singletons. Sequences were obtained from blood, either unsorted or a sorted T cell fraction (not recorded which). Receptors originate from a female donor with ankylosing spondylitis or in good health (not recorded which).

This clonotype has just a few counts. The V and J genes are TRBV27 and TRBJ1-1; D is unresolved. The CDR3 totals 13 residues. CDR1 and CDR2 (germline): MNHEY, SMNVEV (reference sequence). The V end was cut by 5 bases, the J end by 10 bases, with 17 bases between. The CDR3 sequence: CASSPKRLEGAFF. The DNA of the CDR3 is TGTGCCAGCAGTCCCAAACGTCTGGAGGGAGCTTTCTTT.

This clonotype was recorded many times. A junction boundary mismatches the germline segment, possibly from a read error. This chain uses TRBV7-2 with TRBJ1-3, with D uncertain. The germline gives CDR1 SGHTA, CDR2 FQGNSA. The CDR3 loop spans 16 amino acids. CDR3 DNA sequence: TGTGCCAGCAGCTTAGCGGGTCCGGGTACTGGAAACACCATACATTTT. Its protein is CASSLAGPGTGNTIHF.

This clonotype was seen many times. The rearrangement links TRBV4-2 to TRBJ1-1; D is perhaps TRBD1 (5 bases). V was cut by 1 base and J by 2 bases, with 11 bases left in between. Germline V gives CDR1 LGHNA, CDR2 YNFKEQ. CDR3 size: 15 residues. The CDR3 nucleotides are TGTGCCAGCAGCCAAGGGTCAGGGTTAAACACTGAAGCTTTCTTT. The encoded protein is CASSQGSGLNTEAFF.

Points on this clonotype: Given a much more abundant clone one base away, this may be a read error. This chain links TRBV11-2 with TRBJ2-4; a possible D gene is TRBD2 (6 bases). Germline CDR1 and CDR2: SGHAT and FQNNGV. The CDR3 runs 16 residues. The CDR3 DNA is TGTGCCAGCAGCTCCGGGACCTTACTAGCCAAAAACATTCAGCACTTC. This translates into CASSSGTLLAKNIQHF.

This clonotype was detected a few times. This chain uses TRBV5-1 with TRBJ2-7; TRBD2 agrees at 9 bases. Germline trimming cut 0 bases from V and 1 base from J; bases unmatched to any gene: 2. Germline values: CDR1 SGHRS, CDR2 YFSETQ. The CDR3 has 15 amino acids. This CDR3 is CASSLESGGSYEQYF. As DNA, the CDR3 is TGCGCCAGCAGCTTGGAAAGCGGGGGGTCCTACGAGCAGTACTTC.

The J gene is TRBJ2-1, the V gene TRBV5-1, with 14 bases that match TRBD2. V trimming: 0 bases; J trimming: 6 bases; junction bases outside the gene matches: 14. CDR3 length: 20 amino acids. Germline values: CDR1 SGHRS, CDR2 YFSETQ. CDR3 protein: CASSLGVWGLAGVRGNEQFF. DNA of the CDR3: TGCGCCAGCAGCTTGGGCGTGTGGGGACTAGCGGGAGTTCGCGGCAATGAGCAGTTCTTC.

The chain is built from TRBV24-1 and TRBJ2-3; D gene ambiguous. Trimming pared 1 base from V and 5 bases from J, leaving 6 bases between. CDR3 size: 13 residues. The V gene's germline CDR1 is KGHDR and CDR2 SFDVKD. CDR3 loop: CATSDLMEDTQYF. The DNA of the CDR3 is TGTGCCACCAGTGATTTAATGGAAGATACGCAGTATTTT.

This clonotype was recorded a few times. This may be a read error: a much more frequent sequence differs by one nucleotide. V usage is TRBV10-3 and J usage is TRBJ1-2, with D perhaps TRBD1 (5 bases). Germline V gene sequence: CDR1 ENHRY, CDR2 SYGVKD. This CDR3 contains 12 residues. CDR3 DNA: TGTGCCATCAGTGAGACAGGACCTGGCTACCCCTTC. Translating gives CAISETGPGYPF.

This clonotype has ten or more counts. This chain connects TRBV5-6 to TRBJ1-1, with a weak D call TRBD1 (5 bases). V was trimmed by 1 base and J by 1 base, leaving 11 bases between them. CDR3 size: 15 residues. Germline CDR1 reads SGHDT; CDR2 reads YYEEEE. Written as DNA, the CDR3 is TGTGCCAGCAGCTTGCTCGGGACGGGGAACACTGAAGCTTTCTTT. Translating gives CASSLLGTGNTEAFF.

This clonotype has a count of ten or more. V is TRBV7-6 and J is TRBJ1-6, with 9 bases matching TRBD1. Germline values: CDR1 SGHVS, CDR2 FNYEAQ. V lost 4 bases, J lost 10 bases, and 8 bases stayed unmatched. The CDR3 extends over 15 amino acids. The CDR3 here is CASSYGTGFGSPLHF. In DNA, the CDR3 is TGTGCCAGCAGCTACGGGACAGGGTTCGGCTCACCCCTCCACTTT.

This clonotype was picked up many times. The J gene is TRBJ1-1, the V gene TRBV6-1; possible D gene TRBD1, 6 bases. In germline, CDR1 is MNHNS, CDR2 SASEGT. This CDR3 contains 14 residues. Trimming took 6 bases from V and 3 from J, leaving 14 bases between them. CDR3 nucleotides: TGTGCCAGCAGCCACCGACAGGAACACACTGAAGCTTTCTTT. Translated: CASSHRQEHTEAFF.

This clonotype was counted a few times. The chain couples TRBV3-1 to TRBJ1-3, with TRBD1 matching over 9 bases. Looked up from germline, CDR1 is LGHDT and CDR2 is YNNKEL (reference sequence). With V trimmed by 0 bases and J by 0 bases, 6 bases remained unmatched. The CDR3 consists of 18 residues. CDR3 sequence (DNA): TGTGCCAGCAGCCAAGATGGGACAGGGCCAACCTCTGGAAACACCATATATTTT. Translation gives CASSQDGTGPTSGNTIYF.

This clonotype was recorded many times. The gene calls are TRBV29-1 and TRBJ2-1; TRBD1 matches 8 bases. The CDR3 runs to 12 residues. The germline V gene encodes CDR1 SQVTM and CDR2 ANQGSEA. Unmatched junction bases numbered 2, after V lost 7 bases and J lost 3 bases. The CDR3 coding sequence is TGCAGCGGTGGACAGGGCTACAATGAGCAGTTCTTC. Its protein is CSGGQGYNEQFF.

The chain combines TRBV7-2 with TRBJ1-1, with unresolved D. In germline, CDR1 is SGHTA, CDR2 FQGNSA. The V end lost 6 bases, the J end lost 3 bases, and 11 bases lay between the germline ends. The CDR3 has 13 amino acids. This CDR3 is CASRWTYDTEAFF. For the CDR3, the DNA is TGTGCCAGCAGATGGACCTACGACACTGAAGCTTTCTTT.

This clonotype was seen many times. The rearrangement joins TRBV19 to TRBJ1-1; tentatively, D is TRBD1 (5 bases). V was cut by 7 bases and J by 7 bases, with 10 bases left in between. In germline, CDR1 is LNHDA, CDR2 SQIVND (reference sequence). CDR3 size: 11 residues. Here the CDR3 reads CASTSGVEAFF. CDR3 DNA sequence: TGTGCCAGTACCTCGGGGGTTGAAGCTTTCTTT.

This clonotype was detected a few times. V is TRBV28 and J is TRBJ2-7, with unresolved D. Germline V lookup: CDR1 MDHEN, CDR2 SYDVKM. This CDR3 is built from 12 residues. Trimming removed 6 bases at V and 4 bases at J, with 10 bases between. The CDR3 spells CASSPPWYEQYF. The CDR3 DNA is TGTGCCAGCAGCCCGCCTTGGTACGAGCAGTACTTC.

Of note for this clonotype: Possible read error: a much larger clone is one base away. The rearrangement links TRBV5-5 to TRBJ2-1; D is perhaps TRBD1 or TRBD2 (6 bases each). Matching the DNA end better, TRBJ2-7 makes the J call doubtful. The CDR3 covers 15 residues. CDR1 and CDR2 from the germline V gene are SGHKS and YYEKEE (reference sequence). CDR3 coding DNA: TGTGCCAGCGTGGGGGGCGACGGTCCATACAATGAGCAGTACTTC. Translation gives CASVGGDGPYNEQYF.

The CDR3 coding sequence is TGTGCCAGCACTAACGGGGGACCCCAGCATTTT. Its protein is CASTNGGPQHF. V usage is TRBV7-2 and J usage is TRBJ1-5, with D perhaps matching TRBD1 (5 bases). The CDR3 runs to 11 residues. Deletions cut 7 bases from V and 10 bases from J, with 11 bases between. Per germline, CDR1 SGHTA and CDR2 FQGNSA.